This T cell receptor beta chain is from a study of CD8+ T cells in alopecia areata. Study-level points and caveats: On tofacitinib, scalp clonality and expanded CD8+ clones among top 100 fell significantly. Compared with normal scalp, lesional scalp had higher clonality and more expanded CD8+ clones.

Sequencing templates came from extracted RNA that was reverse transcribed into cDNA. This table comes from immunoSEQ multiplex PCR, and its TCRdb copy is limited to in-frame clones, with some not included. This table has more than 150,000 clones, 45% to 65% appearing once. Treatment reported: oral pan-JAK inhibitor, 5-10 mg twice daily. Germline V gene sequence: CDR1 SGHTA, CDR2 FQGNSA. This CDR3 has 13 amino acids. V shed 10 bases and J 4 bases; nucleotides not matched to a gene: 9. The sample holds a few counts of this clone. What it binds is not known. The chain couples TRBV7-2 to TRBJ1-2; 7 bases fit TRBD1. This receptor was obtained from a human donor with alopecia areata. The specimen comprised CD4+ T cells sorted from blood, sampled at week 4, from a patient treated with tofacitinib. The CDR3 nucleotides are TGTGCCACACACGCCACAGGGGCCTATGGCTACACCTTC. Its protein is CATHATGAYGYTF. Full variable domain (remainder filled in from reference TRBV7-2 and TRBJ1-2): GAGVSQSPSNKVTEKGKDVELRCDPISGHTALYWYRQSLGQGLEFLIYFQGNSAPDKSGLPSDRFSAERTGGSVSTLTIQRTQQEDSAVYLCATHATGAYGYTFGSGTRLTVV.